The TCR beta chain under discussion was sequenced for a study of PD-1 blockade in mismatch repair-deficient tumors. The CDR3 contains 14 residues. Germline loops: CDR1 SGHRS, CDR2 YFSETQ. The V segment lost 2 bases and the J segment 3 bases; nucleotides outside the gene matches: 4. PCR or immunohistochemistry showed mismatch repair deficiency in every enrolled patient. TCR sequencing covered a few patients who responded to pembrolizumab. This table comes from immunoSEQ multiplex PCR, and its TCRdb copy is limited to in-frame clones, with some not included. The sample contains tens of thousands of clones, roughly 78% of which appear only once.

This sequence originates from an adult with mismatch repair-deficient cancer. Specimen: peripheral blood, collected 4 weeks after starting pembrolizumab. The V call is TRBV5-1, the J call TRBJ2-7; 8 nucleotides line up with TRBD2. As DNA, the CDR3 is TGCGCCAGCAGCTTCGCGGGAGGAGGCTACGAGCAGTACTTC. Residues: CASSFAGGGYEQYF.